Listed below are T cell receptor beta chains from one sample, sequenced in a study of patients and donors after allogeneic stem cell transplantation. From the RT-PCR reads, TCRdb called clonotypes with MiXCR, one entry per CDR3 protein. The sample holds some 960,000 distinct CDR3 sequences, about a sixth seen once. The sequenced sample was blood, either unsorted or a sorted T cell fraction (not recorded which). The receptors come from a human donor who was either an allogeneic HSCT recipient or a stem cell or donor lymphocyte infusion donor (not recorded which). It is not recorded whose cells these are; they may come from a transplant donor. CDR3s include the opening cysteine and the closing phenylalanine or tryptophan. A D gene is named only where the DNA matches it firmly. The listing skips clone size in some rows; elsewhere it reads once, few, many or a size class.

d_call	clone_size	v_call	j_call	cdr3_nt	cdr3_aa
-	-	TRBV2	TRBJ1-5	TGTGCCAGCAGTGAGGGAGAGGAGCCCCAGCATTTT	CASSEGEEPQHF
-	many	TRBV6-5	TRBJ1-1	TGTGCCAGCAGTTACCGGAACCGGGGTGAAGCTTTCTTT	CASSYRNRGEAFF
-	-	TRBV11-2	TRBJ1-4	TGTGCCAGCAGCTTGGTTAATGGAGAAAAACTGTTTTTT	CASSLVNGEKLFF
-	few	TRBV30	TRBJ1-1	TGTGCCTGGAGCCCAGGGATGCACACTGAAGCTTTCTTT	CAWSPGMHTEAFF
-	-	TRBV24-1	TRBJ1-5	TGTGCCACCAGTGCCCCTGGGCAGGGACTGGCCCAGCATTTT	CATSAPGQGLAQHF
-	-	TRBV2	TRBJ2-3	TGTGCCAGCAAGTTCCGGCCTAGCTCGGCAGATACGCAGTATTTT	CASKFRPSSADTQYF
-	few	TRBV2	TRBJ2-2	TGTGCCAGCAAGGAGCGGAGGCCCGGGGAGCTGTTTTTT	CASKERRPGELFF
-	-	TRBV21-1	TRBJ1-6	TGTGCCAGCAGCAATCCGGGGTTTACGTCTCCCCTCCACTTT	CASSNPGFTSPLHF
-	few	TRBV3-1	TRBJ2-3	TGTGCCAGCAGCCGGAATGGTGGAAACTCAGATACGCAGTATTTT	CASSRNGGNSDTQYF
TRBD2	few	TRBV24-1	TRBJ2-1	TGTGCCACCAGTGAGACCGGGACTATTTCCTACAATGAGCAGTTCTTC	CATSETGTISYNEQFF
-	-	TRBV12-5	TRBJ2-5	TGTGCTAGTGGTTTGGATAGCGGAATTAAAGAGACCCAGTACTTC	CASGLDSGIKETQYF
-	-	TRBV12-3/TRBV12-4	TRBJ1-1	TGTGCCAGCAGTTCGGGAGTCAGGGGGAACACTGAAGCTTTCTTT	CASSSGVRGNTEAFF
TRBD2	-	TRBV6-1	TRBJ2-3	TGTGCCAGCAGTGAAGCGGGAGGGTGGCATACGCAGTATTTT	CASSEAGGWHTQYF
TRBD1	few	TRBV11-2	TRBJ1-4	TGTGCCAGCAGCGCACAGTCAGGGGGAAATGAAAAACTGTTTTTT	CASSAQSGGNEKLFF
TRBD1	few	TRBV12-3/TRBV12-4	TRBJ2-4	TGTGCCAGCAGTTTTCAGGGGGCGAGTGACATTCAGTACTTC	CASSFQGASDIQYF
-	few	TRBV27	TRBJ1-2	TGTGCCAGCAGTGCTACCCAGGGACCCTATGGCTACACCTTC	CASSATQGPYGYTF
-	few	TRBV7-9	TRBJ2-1	TGTGCCAGCAGCCCCGTAAGCGATGAGCAGTTCTTC	CASSPVSDEQFF
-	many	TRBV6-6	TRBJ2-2	TGTGCCAGCAGAGGGGAGGTCACCGGGGAGCTGTTTTTT	CASRGEVTGELFF
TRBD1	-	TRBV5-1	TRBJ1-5	TGCGCCAGCAGCCTGGAGGGACAGGGTCAACAGCCCCAGCATTTT	CASSLEGQGQQPQHF
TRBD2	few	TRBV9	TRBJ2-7	TGTGCCAGCAGCGGTAAACGGGAGGGAATAGAGCAGTACTTC	CASSGKREGIEQYF
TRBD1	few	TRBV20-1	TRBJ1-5	TGCAGTGCTAGGTTACAGGGGAATCAGCCCCAGCATTTT	CSARLQGNQPQHF
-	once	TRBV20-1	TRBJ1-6	TGCAGTGCTAGAGATCCCCGGGAGAGCAATAATTCACCCCTCCACTTT	CSARDPRESNNSPLHF
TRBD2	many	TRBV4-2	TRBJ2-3	TGTGCCAGCAGTGCCCGGGAGGGAGCAGATACGCAGTATTTT	CASSAREGADTQYF
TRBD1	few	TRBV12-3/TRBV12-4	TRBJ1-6	TGTGCCAGCAGTTTGGACAGGGCTAATAATTCACCCCTCCACTTT	CASSLDRANNSPLHF
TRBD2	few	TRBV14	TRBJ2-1	TGTGCCAGCAGCCAAGATAGAGCGGGAGAGCAGTTCTTC	CASSQDRAGEQFF
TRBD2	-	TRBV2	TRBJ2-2	TGTGCCAGCAGACAACTAGCGGGGGTTATCCCCGGGGAGCTGTTTTTT	CASRQLAGVIPGELFF
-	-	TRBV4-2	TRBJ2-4	TGTGCCAGCAGCCTATCCATAGGGGACTTCCCCGCCAAAAACATTCAGTACTTC	CASSLSIGDFPAKNIQYF
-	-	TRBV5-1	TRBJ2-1	TGCGCCAGCAGCTTGGCCTTTGAGCAGTTCTTC	CASSLAFEQFF
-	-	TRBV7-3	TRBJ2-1	TGTGCCAGCAGCTTAAGGGGTCCCGACTCGGCGGGTGAGCAGTTCTTC	CASSLRGPDSAGEQFF
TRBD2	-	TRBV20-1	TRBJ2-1	TGCAGTGCTATGGGCGCGGGAGACTACAATGAGCAGTTCTTC	CSAMGAGDYNEQFF
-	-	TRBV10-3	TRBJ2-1	TGTGCCATCAGTCGTAGCGGTGAGCAGTTCTTC	CAISRSGEQFF
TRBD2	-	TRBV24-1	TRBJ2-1	TGTGCCACCAGTGGCCTAGCGGTGGGGAATGAGCAGTTCTTC	CATSGLAVGNEQFF
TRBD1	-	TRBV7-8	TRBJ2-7	TGTGCCAGCAGCACCAGGACAGGGTTTCACGAGCAGTACTTC	CASSTRTGFHEQYF
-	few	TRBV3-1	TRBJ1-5	TGTGCCAGCAGCCAAGATATGGTTAGGGGTCAGCCCCAGCATTTT	CASSQDMVRGQPQHF
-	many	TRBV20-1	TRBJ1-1	TGCAGTGCTAGAGATATGAACGGAGTGAACACTGAAGCTTTCTTT	CSARDMNGVNTEAFF
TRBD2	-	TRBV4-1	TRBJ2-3	TGCGCCAGCAGCCAAGAATATAGCGGGGGGATTGGTATGCAGTATTTT	CASSQEYSGGIGMQYF
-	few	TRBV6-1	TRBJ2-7	TGTGCCAGCAGTAGGGGGGGTGCTAGCCGAGCCTACGAGCAGTACTTC	CASSRGGASRAYEQYF
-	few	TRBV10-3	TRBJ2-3	TGTGCCATCGCTGAACTAGCCGGGGGAACAGATACGCAGTATTTT	CAIAELAGGTDTQYF
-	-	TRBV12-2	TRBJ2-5	TGTGCAAGTCGCTCACTTCCCCAGTTACAAGAGACCCAGTACTTC	CASRSLPQLQETQYF
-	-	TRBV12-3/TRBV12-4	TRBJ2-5	TGTGCCAGCAAGGGACTCCAAGAGACCCAGTACTTC	CASKGLQETQYF
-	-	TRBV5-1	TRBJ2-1	TGCGCCAGCAGGGACACTGGAGGGAGAGATGAGCAGCTCTTC	CASRDTGGRDEQLF